Below, 28 T cell receptor beta chains from the same sample are listed, as sequenced in a study of response to subunit inactivated influenza vaccine. TCRdb analysed the RT-PCR reads with MiXCR anew, one entry per CDR3 protein. The sample includes 450,000 to 600,000 distinct CDR3 sequences, approximately 15% seen only once; the top ten take approximately 3%. The specimen was CD4+ T cells sorted from PBMCs, collected around 25 months after vaccination. These receptors came from a man between 50 and 69 years old who received an inactivated influenza vaccine.

V usage is TRBV5-1 and J usage is TRBJ2-5; D is unclear. The germline gives CDR1 SGHRS, CDR2 YFSETQ. The CDR3 extends over 14 amino acids. Deletions cut 5 bases from V and 1 base from J, with 12 bases between. CDR3 in amino acids: CASREWAAQETQYF. As DNA, the CDR3 is TGCGCCAGCAGGGAGTGGGCAGCCCAAGAGACCCAGTACTTC.

This clonotype came up a few times. The chain joins TRBV24-1 to TRBJ2-4, with D perhaps TRBD2 (5 bases). The germline V gene encodes CDR1 KGHDR and CDR2 SFDVKD. V gave up 8 bases and J gave up 1 base, with 11 bases separating them. The CDR3 extends over 14 amino acids. The CDR3 loop is CATTSSAAKNIQYF. The CDR3 nucleotides are TGTGCCACCACTAGTAGCGCCGCCAAAAACATTCAGTACTTC.

The chain couples TRBV30 to TRBJ2-7, with D unresolved. Trimming cost V 1 base and J 9 bases, with 13 bases left between them. Germline-derived CDR1 and CDR2 are GTSNPN and SVGIG (reference sequence). The CDR3 sequence is 12 residues long. The CDR3 region has the DNA TGTGCCTGGAGTGCCTCCGCTAAAATGCAGTACTTC. It codes for CAWSASAKMQYF.

V and J are TRBV7-3 and TRBJ2-3; TRBD2 is a possible D gene (5 bases). Germline CDR1 and CDR2: SGHTA and FQGTGA. Trimming left V 4 bases short and J 3 bases short, with 14 bases between. CDR3 length equals 15 residues. The CDR3 sequence is CASSYSTGRTDTQYF. Here the CDR3 DNA reads TGTGCCAGCAGCTATTCGACGGGAAGGACAGATACGCAGTATTTT.

This clonotype has ten or more counts. This chain joins TRBV3-1 and TRBJ2-3; possibly TRBD1 or TRBD2 for D (6 bases each). The CDR3 is made up of 21 amino acids. Trimming pared 4 bases from V and 6 bases from J, leaving 35 bases between. The germline V gene encodes CDR1 LGHDT and CDR2 YNNKEL (reference sequence). The CDR3 nucleotides are TGTGCCAGCAGCCGTAAAAAGGCTTCGCTGGCACAGGGAGGATCACCGGATACGCAGTATTTT. It yields the protein CASSRKKASLAQGGSPDTQYF.

This chain joins TRBV7-9 and TRBJ2-3, with D perhaps matching TRBD1 (6 bases). Germline CDR1 SEHNR, CDR2 FQNEAQ (reference sequence). The V end was cut by 5 bases, the J end by 2 bases, with 14 bases between. This CDR3 contains 15 residues. CDR3 bases: TGTGCCAGCAGCCGTCTCGGACAGAACACAGATACGCAGTATTTT. This codes for CASSRLGQNTDTQYF.

The chain uses TRBV7-9 and TRBJ2-1; no clear D. V was pared by 4 bases and J by 5 bases, with 12 bases between. This CDR3 is built from 14 residues. Germline CDR1 is SEHNR and CDR2 is FQNEAQ (reference sequence). CDR3 in amino acids: CASSSSGPNNEQFF. CDR3 sequence (DNA): TGTGCCAGCAGCTCATCCGGCCCTAACAATGAGCAGTTCTTC.

This rearrangement joins TRBV3-1 to TRBJ1-5, with 7 bases fitting TRBD1. Germline V lookup: CDR1 LGHDT, CDR2 YNNKEL (reference sequence). This CDR3 has 14 residues. V lost 4 bases to trimming and J lost 4 bases; unmatched junction nucleotides: 4. The CDR3 sequence is CASSPGQVNQPQHF. In nucleotides, the CDR3 is TGTGCCAGCAGCCCCGGACAGGTGAATCAGCCCCAGCATTTT.

This clonotype was observed a few times. The CDR3 bases are TGTGCCAGCAGTGATCGAAGGACCGCCATCAGCCAGCCCCAGCATTTT. It translates to CASSDRRTAISQPQHF. This chain joins TRBV6-1 and TRBJ1-5, with no clear D. Germline V gene lookup returns CDR1 MNHNS and CDR2 SASEGT. The CDR3 spans 16 residues. The germline V and J ends were trimmed by 3 bases and 7 bases, with 19 bases remaining between them.

The rearrangement joins TRBV10-3 to TRBJ2-1; 7 bases are shared with TRBD2. CDR3 length equals 14 residues. J lost 10 bases, V lost 4 bases, and 10 bases had no gene match. CDR1 and CDR2 (germline): ENHRY, SYGVKD. CDR3 nucleotide sequence: TGTGCCATCAGTGCGACGGGAGGCACGGGCGAGCAGTTCTTC. Amino acids: CAISATGGTGEQFF.

The chain couples TRBV7-2 to TRBJ2-1, with TRBD1 matching 9 bases. The V and J ends lost 4 bases and 2 bases, in that order; junction bases with no gene match: 6. This CDR3 spans 16 amino acids. Germline CDR1 reads SGHTA; CDR2 reads FQGNSA. The CDR3: CASSYIRDRAYNEQFF. CDR3 bases: TGTGCCAGCAGCTACATCCGGGACAGGGCCTACAATGAGCAGTTCTTC.

The chain uses TRBV20-1 and TRBJ2-1, with D perhaps TRBD1 (6 bases). CDR3 length: 11 amino acids. The germline V gene encodes CDR1 DFQATT and CDR2 SNEGSKA (reference sequence). With 3 bases removed from V and 9 bases from J, the gap between germline ends came to 9 bases. CDR3: CSARGASEQFF. In DNA, the CDR3 is TGCAGTGCTAGGGGGGCTAGTGAGCAGTTCTTC.

There are many counts of this clonotype. This chain joins TRBV28 and TRBJ2-5; TRBD1 aligns across 9 bases. With 4 bases clipped from V and 6 bases from J, the junction kept 6 bases outside the gene matches. The CDR3 totals 14 residues. CDR1 MDHEN and CDR2 SYDVKM come from the germline V gene. The CDR3 DNA reads TGTGCCAGCAGTTACGGACAGGGGCTGAAGACCCAGTACTTC. This encodes CASSYGQGLKTQYF.

V gene TRBV12-3 or TRBV12-4 combines with J gene TRBJ1-1, with D possibly TRBD1 on 5 matching bases. The CDR3 is 12 residues long. V lost 5 bases to trimming and J lost 8 bases, with 12 bases between them. The chain's CDR3 is CASSLGAAEAFF. The CDR3 DNA reads as TGTGCCAGCAGTCTTGGGGCTGCCGAAGCTTTCTTT.

This chain joins TRBV20-1 and TRBJ2-5; 9 bases are a match to TRBD2. Germline V CDR1 and CDR2: DFQATT, SNEGSKA (reference sequence). V dropped 6 bases and J dropped 0; count of bases not matched to a gene: 11. The CDR3 runs to 16 residues. Here the CDR3 DNA reads TGCAGTGCCCTAGCAGCGGGGGGCCCAGACCAAGAGACCCAGTACTTC. Translating gives CSALAAGGPDQETQYF.

This chain uses TRBV24-1 with TRBJ2-2, with TRBD1 as a possible D gene (6 bases). This CDR3 is built from 15 residues. V was cut by 4 bases and J by 3 bases, with 11 bases left in between. Germline V gives CDR1 KGHDR, CDR2 SFDVKD. The CDR3 loop is CATSDPDRYTGELFF. In DNA, the CDR3 is TGTGCCACCAGTGACCCCGACAGGTACACCGGGGAGCTGTTTTTT.

This clonotype appeared a few times. This chain uses TRBV10-3 with TRBJ2-5; D is undetermined. This CDR3 has 13 residues. CDR1 is ENHRY and CDR2 is SYGVKD in the germline V gene. V lost 8 bases and J lost 0, with 10 bases in between. The CDR3 spells CAIGRDYQETQYF. Written as DNA, the CDR3 is TGTGCCATCGGAAGGGATTACCAAGAGACCCAGTACTTC.

The rearrangement uses TRBV18 and TRBJ2-7, with TRBD2 matching over 7 bases. This CDR3 is built from 15 residues. CDR1 and CDR2 (germline): KGHSH, LQKENI. J gave up 3 bases and V 5 bases, and 10 bases lay outside the gene matches. The DNA for the CDR3 is TGTGCCAGCTCAACCACCAGCGGGGCGGGCTACGAGCAGTACTTC. Protein: CASSTTSGAGYEQYF. Looking up the rest from reference TRBV18 and TRBJ2-7 gives the full variable domain: NAGVMQNPRHLVRRRGQEARLRCSPMKGHSHVYWYRQLPEEGLKFMVYLQKENIIDESGMPKERFSAEFPKEGPSILRIQQVVRGDSAAYFCASSTTSGAGYEQYFGPGTRLTVT.

This clonotype was counted only a few times. The V call is TRBV19, the J call TRBJ2-5, with unresolved D. Germline CDR1 reads LNHDA; CDR2 reads SQIVND (reference sequence). Trimming cost V 8 bases and J 1 base, with 14 bases left between them. This CDR3 spans 14 amino acids. CDR3 in amino acids: CASAPGSLQETQYF. The CDR3 coding sequence is TGTGCCAGTGCCCCCGGGTCACTCCAAGAGACCCAGTACTTC.

This clonotype showed up many times. The chain joins TRBV4-2 to TRBJ2-7; 7 bases fit TRBD1. The V gene's germline CDR1 is LGHNA and CDR2 YNFKEQ. Unmatched junction bases numbered 4, after V lost 0 bases and J lost 2 bases. This CDR3 has 15 amino acids. The CDR3 nucleotides read TGTGCCAGCAGCCAAGAAGACAGGGCGGCCTACGAGCAGTACTTC. Translating gives CASSQEDRAAYEQYF.

The V gene is TRBV19, the J gene TRBJ2-5; 7 bases align to TRBD1. The CDR3 is made up of 14 amino acids. V lost 6 bases, J lost 5 bases, and 9 bases stayed unmatched. The germline V gene has CDR1 LNHDA and CDR2 SQIVND (reference sequence). The CDR3 region is CASSPRQGWETQYF. In DNA, the CDR3 is TGTGCCAGTAGCCCAAGACAGGGCTGGGAGACCCAGTACTTC.

This rearrangement joins TRBV3-1 to TRBJ2-3, with a tentative D call TRBD2 (5 bases). Germline CDR1 and CDR2: LGHDT and YNNKEL (reference sequence). This CDR3 comprises 15 residues. Trimming left V 3 bases short and J 1 base short, with 11 bases between. The CDR3 is CASSHGGLRTDTQYF. The CDR3 DNA reads TGTGCCAGCAGCCACGGCGGGCTCCGCACAGATACGCAGTATTTT.

There are many counts of this clonotype. The V gene is TRBV29-1, the J gene TRBJ2-1; D is undetermined. This CDR3 contains 13 residues. Germline loops: CDR1 SQVTM, CDR2 ANQGSEA. V gave up 4 bases and J gave up 9 bases, with 16 bases separating them. This CDR3 reads CSVVPIQPSEQFF. The CDR3 nucleotides are TGCAGCGTTGTCCCGATCCAGCCCAGTGAGCAGTTCTTC.

The chain joins TRBV29-1 to TRBJ2-2; tentatively, D is TRBD1 (5 bases). The CDR3 extends over 12 amino acids. CDR1 and CDR2 (germline): SQVTM, ANQGSEA. Trimming pared 4 bases from V and 6 bases from J, leaving 9 bases between. CDR3 in DNA: TGCAGCGTTGTCAGGGTCTCCGGGGAGCTGTTTTTT. Residues: CSVVRVSGELFF.

This clonotype was seen a handful of times. The J gene is TRBJ1-1, the V gene TRBV9; 9 nucleotides align to TRBD1. Germline-derived CDR1 and CDR2 are SGDLS and YYNGEE. Trimming at V came to 4 bases and at J to 4 bases, leaving 8 bases not matched to a gene. The CDR3 extends over 15 amino acids. CDR3 region: CASSTGTGWSTEAFF. For the CDR3, the DNA is TGTGCCAGCAGCACAGGGACAGGGTGGAGCACTGAAGCTTTCTTT.

This clonotype was seen only a few times. This chain joins TRBV12-3 or TRBV12-4 and TRBJ1-5; weak D call: TRBD1 (6 bases). The V end lost 6 bases, the J end lost 2 bases, and 14 bases lay between the germline ends. The CDR3 spans 15 residues. The CDR3 sequence: CASREDSLGNQPQHF. CDR3 nucleotide sequence: TGTGCCAGCAGAGAGGACAGCCTCGGCAATCAGCCCCAGCATTTT.

This chain joins TRBV7-2 and TRBJ1-3; TRBD1 aligns across 7 bases. With 5 bases clipped from V and 4 bases from J, the junction kept 5 bases outside the gene matches. This CDR3 region has 14 residues. Germline V gene data show CDR1 as SGHTA and CDR2 as FQGNSA. CDR3 bases: TGTGCCAGCAGCGTACAGGGGTTCGGAAACACCATATATTTT. Its translation: CASSVQGFGNTIYF. The entire variable domain, with the rest obtained from reference TRBV7-2 and TRBJ1-3, is as follows: GAGVSQSPSNKVTEKGKDVELRCDPISGHTALYWYRQSLGQGLEFLIYFQGNSAPDKSGLPSDRFSAERTGGSVSTLTIQRTQQEDSAVYLCASSVQGFGNTIYFGEGSWLTVV.

This sequence joins TRBV11-2 and TRBJ1-2; a weak D match, TRBD1 (5 bases). V was pared by 3 bases and J by 6 bases, with 14 bases between. This CDR3 is 14 amino acids long. Germline V gives CDR1 SGHAT, CDR2 FQNNGV. CDR3 nucleotide sequence: TGTGCCAGCAGCTTTAGGGGCGGGGGTGATGGCTACACCTTC. This gives the protein CASSFRGGGDGYTF.